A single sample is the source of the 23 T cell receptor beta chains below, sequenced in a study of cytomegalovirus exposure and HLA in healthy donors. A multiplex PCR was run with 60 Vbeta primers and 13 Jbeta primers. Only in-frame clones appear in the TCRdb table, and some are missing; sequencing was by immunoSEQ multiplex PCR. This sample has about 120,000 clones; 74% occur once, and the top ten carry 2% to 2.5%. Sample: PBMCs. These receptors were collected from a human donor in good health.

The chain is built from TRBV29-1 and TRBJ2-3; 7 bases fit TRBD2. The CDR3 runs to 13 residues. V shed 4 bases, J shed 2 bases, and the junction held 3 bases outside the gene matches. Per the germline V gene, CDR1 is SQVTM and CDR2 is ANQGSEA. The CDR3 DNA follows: TGCAGCGTTGCGACTAGCAACACAGATACGCAGTATTTT. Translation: CSVATSNTDTQYF.

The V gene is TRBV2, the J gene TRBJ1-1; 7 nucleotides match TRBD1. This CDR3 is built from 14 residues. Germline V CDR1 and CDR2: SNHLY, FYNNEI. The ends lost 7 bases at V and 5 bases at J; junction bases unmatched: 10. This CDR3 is CASIKQGFKTEAFF. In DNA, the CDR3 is TGTGCCAGCATTAAACAGGGGTTTAAGACTGAAGCTTTCTTT.

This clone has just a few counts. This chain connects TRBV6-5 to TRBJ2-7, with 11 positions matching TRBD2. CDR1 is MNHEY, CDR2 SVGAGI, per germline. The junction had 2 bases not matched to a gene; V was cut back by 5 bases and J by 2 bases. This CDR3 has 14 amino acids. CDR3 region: CASSPSGRPYEQYF. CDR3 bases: TGTGCCAGCAGTCCTAGCGGGAGGCCCTACGAGCAGTACTTC.

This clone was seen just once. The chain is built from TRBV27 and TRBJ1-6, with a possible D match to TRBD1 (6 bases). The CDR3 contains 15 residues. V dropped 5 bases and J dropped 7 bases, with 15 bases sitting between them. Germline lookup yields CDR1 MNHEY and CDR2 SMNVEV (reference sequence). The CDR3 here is CASSTGFFLNSPLHF. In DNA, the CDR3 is TGTGCCAGCAGTACAGGGTTTTTTCTCAATTCACCCCTCCACTTT.

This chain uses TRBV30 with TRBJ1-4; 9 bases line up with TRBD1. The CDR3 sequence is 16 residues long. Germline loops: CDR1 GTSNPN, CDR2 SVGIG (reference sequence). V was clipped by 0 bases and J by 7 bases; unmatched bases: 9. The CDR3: CAWSVSTGQGSEKLFF. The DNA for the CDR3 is TGTGCCTGGAGTGTATCAACGGGACAGGGTAGTGAAAAACTGTTTTTT. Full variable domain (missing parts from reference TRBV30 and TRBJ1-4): SQTIHQWPATLVQPVGSPLSLECTVEGTSNPNLYWYRQAAGRGLQLLFYSVGIGQISSEVPQNLSASRPQDRQFILSSKKLLLSDSGFYLCAWSVSTGQGSEKLFFGSGTQLSVL.

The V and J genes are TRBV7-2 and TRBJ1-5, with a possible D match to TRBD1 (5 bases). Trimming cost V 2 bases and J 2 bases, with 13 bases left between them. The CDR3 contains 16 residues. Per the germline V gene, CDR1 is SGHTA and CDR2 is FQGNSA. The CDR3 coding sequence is TGTGCCAGCAGCTTAAGCCGGGCGGGGGGCAATCAGCCCCAGCATTTT. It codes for CASSLSRAGGNQPQHF.

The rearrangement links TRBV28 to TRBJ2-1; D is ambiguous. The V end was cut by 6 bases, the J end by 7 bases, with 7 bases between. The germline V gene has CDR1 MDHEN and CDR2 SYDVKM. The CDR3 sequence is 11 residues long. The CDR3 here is CASRQKNEQFF. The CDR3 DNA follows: TGTGCCAGCAGGCAGAAAAATGAGCAGTTCTTC.

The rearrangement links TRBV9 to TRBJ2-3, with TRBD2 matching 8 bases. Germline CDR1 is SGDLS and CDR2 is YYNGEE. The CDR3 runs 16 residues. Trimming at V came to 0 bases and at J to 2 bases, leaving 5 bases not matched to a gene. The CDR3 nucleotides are TGTGCCAGCAGCGTAGGCGCGGGGGGCGACACAGATACGCAGTATTTT. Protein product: CASSVGAGGDTDTQYF.

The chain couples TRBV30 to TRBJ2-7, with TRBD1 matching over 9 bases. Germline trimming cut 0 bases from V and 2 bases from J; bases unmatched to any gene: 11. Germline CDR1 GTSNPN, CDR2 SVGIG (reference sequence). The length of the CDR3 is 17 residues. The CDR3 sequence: CAWSVRNPGTGTYEQYF. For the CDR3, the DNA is TGTGCCTGGAGTGTACGAAACCCCGGGACAGGGACCTACGAGCAGTACTTC. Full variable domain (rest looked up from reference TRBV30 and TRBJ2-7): SQTIHQWPATLVQPVGSPLSLECTVEGTSNPNLYWYRQAAGRGLQLLFYSVGIGQISSEVPQNLSASRPQDRQFILSSKKLLLSDSGFYLCAWSVRNPGTGTYEQYFGPGTRLTVT.

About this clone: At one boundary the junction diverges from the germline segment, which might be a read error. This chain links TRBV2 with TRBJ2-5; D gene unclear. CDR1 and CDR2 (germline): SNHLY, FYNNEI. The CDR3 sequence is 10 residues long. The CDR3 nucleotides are TGTGCCAGCAGCGAAGAGACCCAGTACTTC. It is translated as CASSEETQYF.

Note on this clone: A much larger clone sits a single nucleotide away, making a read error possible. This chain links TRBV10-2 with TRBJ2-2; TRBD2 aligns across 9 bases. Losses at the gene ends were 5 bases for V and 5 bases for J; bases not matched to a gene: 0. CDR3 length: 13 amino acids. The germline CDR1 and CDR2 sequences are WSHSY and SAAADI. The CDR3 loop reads CASSSGGTGELFF. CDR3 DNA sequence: TGCGCCAGCAGTAGCGGGGGGACCGGGGAGCTGTTTTTT.

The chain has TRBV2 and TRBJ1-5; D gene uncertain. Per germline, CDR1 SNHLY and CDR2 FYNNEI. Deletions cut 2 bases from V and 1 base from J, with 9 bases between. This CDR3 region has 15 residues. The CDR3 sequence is CASSENPGSNQPQHF. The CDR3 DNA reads TGTGCCAGCAGTGAAAACCCGGGGAGCAATCAGCCCCAGCATTTT.

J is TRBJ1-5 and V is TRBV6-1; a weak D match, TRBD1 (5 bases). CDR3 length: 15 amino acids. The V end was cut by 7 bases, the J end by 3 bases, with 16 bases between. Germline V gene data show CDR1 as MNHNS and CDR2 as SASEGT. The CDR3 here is CASKGQGGVNQPQHF. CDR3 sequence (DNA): TGTGCCAGCAAGGGCCAGGGAGGCGTCAATCAGCCCCAGCATTTT.

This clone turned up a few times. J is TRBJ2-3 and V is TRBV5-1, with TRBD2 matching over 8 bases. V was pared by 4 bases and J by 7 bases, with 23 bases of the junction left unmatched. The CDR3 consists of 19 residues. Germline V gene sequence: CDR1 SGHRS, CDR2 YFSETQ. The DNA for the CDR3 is TGCGCCAGCAGCCCCATGGGGACGGGGGGGCCGATGCATAGGTATACGCAGTATTTT. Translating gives CASSPMGTGGPMHRYTQYF. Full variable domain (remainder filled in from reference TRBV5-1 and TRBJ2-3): KAGVTQTPRYLIKTRGQQVTLSCSPISGHRSVSWYQQTPGQGLQFLFEYFSETQRNKGNFPGRFSGRQFSNSRSEMNVSTLELGDSALYLCASSPMGTGGPMHRYTQYFGPGTRLTVL.

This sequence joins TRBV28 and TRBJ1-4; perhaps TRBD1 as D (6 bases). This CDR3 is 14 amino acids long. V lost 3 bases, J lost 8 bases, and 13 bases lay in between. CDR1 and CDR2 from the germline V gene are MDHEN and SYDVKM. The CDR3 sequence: CASSFRGLREKLFF. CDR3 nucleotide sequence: TGTGCCAGCAGTTTCAGGGGTTTGCGCGAAAAACTGTTTTTT.

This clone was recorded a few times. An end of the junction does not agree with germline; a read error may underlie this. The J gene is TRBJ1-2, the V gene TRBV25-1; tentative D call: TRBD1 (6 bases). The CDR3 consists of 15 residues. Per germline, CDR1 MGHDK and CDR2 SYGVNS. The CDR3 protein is CASSKYGTGNYGYTF. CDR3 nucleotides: TGTGCCAGCAGTAAATACGGAACAGGGAACTATGGCTACACCTTC.

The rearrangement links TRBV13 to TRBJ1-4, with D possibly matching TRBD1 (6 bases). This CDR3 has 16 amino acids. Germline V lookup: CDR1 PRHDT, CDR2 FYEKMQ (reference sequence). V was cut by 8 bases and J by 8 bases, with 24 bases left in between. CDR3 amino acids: CASSVSAVGAREKLFF. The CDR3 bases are TGTGCCAGCTCTGTATCGGCGGTGGGGGCTCGGGAAAAACTGTTTTTT.

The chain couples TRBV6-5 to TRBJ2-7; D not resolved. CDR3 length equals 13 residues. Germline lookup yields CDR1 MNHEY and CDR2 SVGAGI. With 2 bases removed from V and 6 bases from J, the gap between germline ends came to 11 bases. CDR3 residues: CASSYTRSGEQYF. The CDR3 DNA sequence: TGTGCCAGCAGTTACACCAGGTCTGGCGAGCAGTACTTC.

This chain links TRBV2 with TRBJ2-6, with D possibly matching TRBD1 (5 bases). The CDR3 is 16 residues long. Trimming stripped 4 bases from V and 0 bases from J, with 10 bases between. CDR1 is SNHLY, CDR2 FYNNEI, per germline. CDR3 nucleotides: TGTGCCAGCAGTGGACAGCGCCTCTCTGGGGCCAACGTCCTGACTTTC. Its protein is CASSGQRLSGANVLTF.

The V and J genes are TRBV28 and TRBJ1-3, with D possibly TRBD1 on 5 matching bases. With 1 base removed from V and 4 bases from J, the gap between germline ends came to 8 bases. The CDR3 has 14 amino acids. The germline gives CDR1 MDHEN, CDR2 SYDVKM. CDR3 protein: CASSLSYRGNTIYF. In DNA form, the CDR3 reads TGTGCCAGCAGTTTATCTTACAGGGGAAACACCATATATTTT. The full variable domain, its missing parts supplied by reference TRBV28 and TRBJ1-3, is DVKVTQSSRYLVKRTGEKVFLECVQDMDHENMFWYRQDPGLGLRLIYFSYDVKMKEKGDIPEGYSVSREKKERFSLILESASTNQTSMYLCASSLSYRGNTIYFGEGSWLTVV.

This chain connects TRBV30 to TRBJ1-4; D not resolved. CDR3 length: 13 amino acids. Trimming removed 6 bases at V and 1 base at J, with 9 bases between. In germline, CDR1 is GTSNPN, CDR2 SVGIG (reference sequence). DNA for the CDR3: TGTGCCTGTGTCCTTAGAACTAATGAAAAACTGTTTTTT. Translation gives CACVLRTNEKLFF.

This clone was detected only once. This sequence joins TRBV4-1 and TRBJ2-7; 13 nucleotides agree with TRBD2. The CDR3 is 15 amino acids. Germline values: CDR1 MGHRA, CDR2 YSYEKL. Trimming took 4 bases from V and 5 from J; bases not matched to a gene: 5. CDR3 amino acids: CASSPPGLAGNEQYF. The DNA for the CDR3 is TGCGCCAGCAGCCCTCCGGGACTAGCGGGAAACGAGCAGTACTTC.

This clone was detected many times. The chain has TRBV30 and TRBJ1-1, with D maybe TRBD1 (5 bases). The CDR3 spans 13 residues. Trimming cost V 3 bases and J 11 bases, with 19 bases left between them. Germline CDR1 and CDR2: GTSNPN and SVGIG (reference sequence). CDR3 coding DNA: TGTGCCTGGAGAAACTCGGGGGGGAGGCAGGCTTTCTTT. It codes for CAWRNSGGRQAFF.